These T cell receptor beta chains were read from a single sample in a study of blood T cell repertoires in COVID-19. Produced via immunoSEQ multiplex PCR; TCRdb's table is partial and in-frame only. The sample includes 300,000 to 350,000 clones, 88% seen only once; the top ten take roughly 1.7%. The specimen was peripheral blood. The receptors derive from a woman younger than 45 with COVID-19, enrolled during active disease. Each CDR3 is given with its conserved first and last residue. D genes are given only for firm matches. Size values are once, few and many counts, or a class for expanded clones, and some rows have none.

J gene: TRBJ1-2; D gene: .; V gene: TRBV7-2; CDR3 length: 15; clone size: .; CDR3 protein: CASSLSPPTVYGYTF; CDR3 DNA: TGTGCCAGCAGCTTATCCCCTCCGACAGTCTATGGCTACACCTTC
J gene: TRBJ1-1; D gene: TRBD1; V gene: TRBV6-5; CDR3 length: 14; clone size: .; CDR3 protein: CASSETGLNTEAFF; CDR3 DNA: TGTGCCAGCAGCGAGACAGGGTTAAACACTGAAGCTTTCTTT
J gene: TRBJ1-2; D gene: TRBD1; V gene: TRBV5-4; CDR3 length: 13; clone size: .; CDR3 protein: CASSRDRQYGYTF; CDR3 DNA: TGTGCCAGCTCGAGGGACAGGCAATATGGCTACACCTTC
J gene: TRBJ1-3; D gene: .; V gene: TRBV7-8; CDR3 length: 14; clone size: .; CDR3 protein: CASSFVTEGNTIYF; CDR3 DNA: TGTGCCAGCAGCTTCGTGACGGAGGGAAACACCATATATTTT
J gene: TRBJ1-4; D gene: .; V gene: TRBV4-1; CDR3 length: 14; clone size: .; CDR3 protein: CASSRLATNEKLFF; CDR3 DNA: TGCGCCAGCAGCCGGCTTGCAACTAATGAAAAACTGTTTTTT
J gene: TRBJ1-5; D gene: .; V gene: TRBV18; CDR3 length: 13; clone size: .; CDR3 protein: CASSPARDQPQHF; CDR3 DNA: TGTGCCAGCTCACCTGCGCGAGATCAGCCCCAGCATTTT
J gene: TRBJ1-5; D gene: TRBD1; V gene: TRBV18; CDR3 length: 13; clone size: .; CDR3 protein: CASSDRVVEPQHF; CDR3 DNA: TGTGCCAGTTCGGACAGGGTGGTTGAGCCCCAGCATTTT
J gene: TRBJ2-7; D gene: TRBD1; V gene: TRBV11-1; CDR3 length: 13; clone size: .; CDR3 protein: CASSLGQSYEQYF; CDR3 DNA: TGTGCCAGCAGCTTGGGACAGTCCTACGAGCAGTACTTC
J gene: TRBJ2-7; D gene: TRBD1; V gene: TRBV6-1; CDR3 length: 14; clone size: .; CDR3 protein: CASSERQGGYEQYF; CDR3 DNA: TGTGCCAGCAGTGAAAGACAGGGGGGCTACGAGCAGTACTTC
J gene: TRBJ2-3; D gene: .; V gene: TRBV5-6; CDR3 length: 14; clone size: .; CDR3 protein: CASSLQGGADTQYF; CDR3 DNA: TGTGCCAGCAGCTTACAGGGCGGTGCAGATACGCAGTATTTT
J gene: TRBJ1-3; D gene: .; V gene: TRBV7-8; CDR3 length: 16; clone size: .; CDR3 protein: CASSLDLSYSGNTIYF; CDR3 DNA: TGTGCCAGCAGCTTAGATCTGTCCTACTCTGGAAACACCATATATTTT
J gene: TRBJ2-1; D gene: TRBD2; V gene: TRBV4-1; CDR3 length: 19; clone size: .; CDR3 protein: CASSQRTSGGRFSYNEQFF; CDR3 DNA: TGCGCCAGCAGCCAGCGGACTAGCGGGGGGAGATTTTCCTACAATGAGCAGTTCTTC
J gene: TRBJ1-2; D gene: TRBD1; V gene: TRBV28; CDR3 length: 13; clone size: few; CDR3 protein: CASSFTGGNGYTF; CDR3 DNA: TGTGCCAGCAGTTTCACAGGGGGCAACGGCTACACCTTC